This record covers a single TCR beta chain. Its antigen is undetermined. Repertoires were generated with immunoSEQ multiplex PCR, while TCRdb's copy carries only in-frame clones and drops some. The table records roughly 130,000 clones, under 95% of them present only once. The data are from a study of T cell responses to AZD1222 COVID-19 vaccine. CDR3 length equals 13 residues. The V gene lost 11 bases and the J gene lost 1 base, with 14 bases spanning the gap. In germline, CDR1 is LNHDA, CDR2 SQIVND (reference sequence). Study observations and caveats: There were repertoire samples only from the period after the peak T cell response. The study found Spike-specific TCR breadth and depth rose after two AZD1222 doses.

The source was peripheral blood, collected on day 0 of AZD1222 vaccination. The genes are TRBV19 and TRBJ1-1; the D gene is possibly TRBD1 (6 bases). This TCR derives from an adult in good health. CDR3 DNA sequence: TGTGCCTCCAGGGGCAGCTCGAACACTGAAGCTTTCTTT. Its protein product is CASRGSSNTEAFF.